These 28 T cell receptor beta chains were all obtained from the same sample, sequenced in a study of blood T cell repertoires in COVID-19. The assay was immunoSEQ multiplex PCR, and TCRdb's table has in-frame clones only and misses some. Among fewer than 400,000 clones listed, around 90% were seen once. Sequenced input: peripheral blood. The receptors shown here come from a young woman with COVID-19, enrolled during active disease.

The chain joins TRBV27 to TRBJ2-7; 11 bases map to TRBD2. V was clipped by 6 bases and J by 2 bases; unmatched bases: 9. The germline gives CDR1 MNHEY, CDR2 SMNVEV (reference sequence). The CDR3 has 16 amino acids. DNA for the CDR3: TGTGCCAGCAGCCTGACCGGGACTAGCGGTCCCTACGAGCAGTACTTC. Translation gives CASSLTGTSGPYEQYF.

As to this clone: One end of the junction varies from germline; a read error may be responsible. The rearrangement uses TRBV5-4 and TRBJ1-3; a possible D gene is TRBD1 (6 bases). Germline V gene lookup returns CDR1 SGHNT and CDR2 YYREEE (reference sequence). CDR3 length: 13 residues. As DNA, the CDR3 is TGTGCCAGCACCTTGACAGGCGGAAACACCATATATTTT. Translating it yields CASTLTGGNTIYF.

This rearrangement joins TRBV9 to TRBJ1-2; unclear D gene. The CDR3 spans 13 residues. Germline CDR1 reads SGDLS; CDR2 reads YYNGEE. Trimming removed 5 bases at V and 6 bases at J, with 14 bases between. The CDR3 sequence is CASRDAVGNGYTF. The CDR3 nucleotides are TGTGCCAGCAGAGATGCAGTTGGTAATGGCTACACCTTC.

The V gene is TRBV18, the J gene TRBJ2-6; the D gene is possibly TRBD2 (7 bases). V lost 2 bases and J lost 2, with 10 bases in between. The germline CDR1 and CDR2 sequences are KGHSH and LQKENI. CDR3 length: 16 residues. The chain's CDR3 is CASSPRGGPGANVLTF. CDR3 coding DNA: TGTGCCAGCTCACCAAGGGGGGGCCCTGGGGCCAACGTCCTGACTTTC.

This rearrangement joins TRBV13 to TRBJ2-3, with 12 bases aligning to TRBD2. The V and J ends lost 4 bases and 2 bases, in that order; junction bases with no gene match: 7. The CDR3 length is 17 residues. Looked up from germline, CDR1 is PRHDT and CDR2 is FYEKMQ (reference sequence). The CDR3 DNA sequence: TGTGCCAGCAGCTCGCGACTAGCGGGAGTGGCCACAGATACGCAGTATTTT. This codes for CASSSRLAGVATDTQYF.

V gene TRBV19 combines with J gene TRBJ1-2, with TRBD1 matching 7 bases. This CDR3 spans 13 amino acids. The germline V gene has CDR1 LNHDA and CDR2 SQIVND (reference sequence). Trimming took 6 bases from V and 5 from J; bases not matched to a gene: 6. CDR3 coding DNA: TGTGCCAGTAGAGGGGACAGAGCATATGGCTACACCTTC. Amino acids: CASRGDRAYGYTF.

The J gene is TRBJ1-2, the V gene TRBV3-1 (or the pseudogene TRBV3-2); 12 nucleotides agree with TRBD1. The CDR3 loop spans 16 amino acids. J gave up 7 bases and V 1 base, and 7 bases lay outside the gene matches. Germline V lookup: CDR1 LGHDT, CDR2 YNNKEL (reference sequence). The CDR3 region is CASSQVWGQGAPGYTF. CDR3 nucleotides: TGTGCCAGCAGCCAAGTTTGGGGACAGGGGGCGCCTGGCTACACCTTC.

This chain uses TRBV30 with TRBJ1-3, with D perhaps TRBD1 (6 bases). The germline CDR1 and CDR2 sequences are GTSNPN and SVGIG (reference sequence). The CDR3 totals 13 residues. Between the trimmed V and J ends, which lost 8 bases and 2 bases, there was a span of 13 bases. Here the CDR3 reads CAQSGAAGNTIYF. The CDR3 bases are TGTGCCCAATCAGGGGCCGCTGGAAACACCATATATTTT.

This chain uses TRBV21-1 with TRBJ2-7; the table's D call, TRBD2, has no DNA check behind it. TRBV21-1 is termed a pseudogene. The CDR3 extends over 14 amino acids. In nucleotides, the CDR3 is TGTGCCAGCAGCACTAGCGGGAGCAGCGACGAGCAGTACTTC. This codes for CASSTSGSSDEQYF.

Ten or more counts support this clone. The gene calls are TRBV30 and TRBJ1-1; D is perhaps TRBD1 (5 bases). CDR3 length: 11 residues. Between the trimmed V and J ends, which lost 0 bases and 10 bases, there was a span of 9 bases. Germline lookup yields CDR1 GTSNPN and CDR2 SVGIG (reference sequence). The CDR3 nucleotides read TGTGCCTGGAGTGTACAGGAAGTAGCTTTCTTT. Amino acids: CAWSVQEVAFF.

The chain recombines TRBV6-1 with TRBJ2-1, with 10 bases that match TRBD2. V gave up 4 bases and J gave up 5 bases; unmatched junction bases: 11. The germline gives CDR1 MNHNS, CDR2 SASEGT. This CDR3 contains 17 residues. CDR3 protein: CASSGLAGVRGDNEQFF. The CDR3 bases are TGTGCCAGCAGTGGGCTAGCGGGAGTGAGAGGCGACAATGAGCAGTTCTTC.

The chain has TRBV5-1 and TRBJ2-1, with D maybe TRBD2 (6 bases). Trimming shortened V by 2 bases and J by 2 bases, and 17 bases separated the two germline ends. CDR3 length: 17 residues. CDR1 and CDR2 from the germline V gene are SGHRS and YFSETQ. The CDR3: CASSLGVGDSPYNEQFF. Written as DNA, the CDR3 is TGCGCCAGCAGCTTAGGGGTCGGGGACTCCCCCTACAATGAGCAGTTCTTC. The variable domain in full, completed from reference TRBV5-1 and TRBJ2-1, reads KAGVTQTPRYLIKTRGQQVTLSCSPISGHRSVSWYQQTPGQGLQFLFEYFSETQRNKGNFPGRFSGRQFSNSRSEMNVSTLELGDSALYLCASSLGVGDSPYNEQFFGPGTRLTVL.

This chain connects TRBV6-1 to TRBJ2-1, with 7 bases that match TRBD2. After removal of 2 bases from V and 9 bases from J, the junction contained 7 bases not matched to a gene. Germline V gives CDR1 MNHNS, CDR2 SASEGT. The CDR3 sequence is 14 residues long. CDR3 DNA sequence: TGTGCCAGCAGTGAATTTGGCGGGAGATCTGAGCAGTTCTTC. Translating gives CASSEFGGRSEQFF.

The count of this clone is one. The J gene is TRBJ2-6, the V gene TRBV4-1; 8 bases match TRBD1. Germline CDR1 MGHRA, CDR2 YSYEKL. With V trimmed by 4 bases and J by 0 bases, 11 bases remained unmatched. This CDR3 is built from 19 residues. CDR3 region: CASSPNPGQASSGANVLTF. The CDR3 DNA follows: TGCGCCAGCAGCCCCAATCCGGGACAGGCGAGCTCTGGGGCCAACGTCCTGACTTTC.

The chain joins TRBV28 to TRBJ2-7, with D perhaps matching TRBD2 (5 bases). CDR1 and CDR2 (germline): MDHEN, SYDVKM. CDR3 length equals 14 residues. V shed 5 bases and J shed 7 bases, with 18 bases lying between them. CDR3 loop: CASSPVRGGREQYF. The CDR3 nucleotides are TGTGCCAGCAGTCCGGTTCGCGGAGGCAGGGAGCAGTACTTC. Full variable domain (rest looked up from reference TRBV28 and TRBJ2-7): DVKVTQSSRYLVKRTGEKVFLECVQDMDHENMFWYRQDPGLGLRLIYFSYDVKMKEKGDIPEGYSVSREKKERFSLILESASTNQTSMYLCASSPVRGGREQYFGPGTRLTVT.

The chain recombines TRBV30 with TRBJ2-5; 15 nucleotides align to TRBD2. CDR1 GTSNPN and CDR2 SVGIG come from the germline V gene (reference sequence). Trimming removed 5 bases from V and 4 bases from J; junction bases left unmatched: 5. This CDR3 comprises 15 residues. The CDR3 spells CAWGLAGGSTETQYF. The CDR3 region has the DNA TGTGCCTGGGGACTAGCGGGAGGGAGCACAGAGACCCAGTACTTC. The full variable domain, with the rest looked up from reference TRBV30 and TRBJ2-5, is SQTIHQWPATLVQPVGSPLSLECTVEGTSNPNLYWYRQAAGRGLQLLFYSVGIGQISSEVPQNLSASRPQDRQFILSSKKLLLSDSGFYLCAWGLAGGSTETQYFGPGTRLLVL.

This chain connects TRBV11-2 to TRBJ2-7, with 10 bases aligning to TRBD1. The germline gives CDR1 SGHAT, CDR2 FQNNGV. The ends lost 4 bases at V and 2 bases at J; junction bases unmatched: 2. CDR3 length: 14 residues. The CDR3 region is CASSSDRGPYEQYF. CDR3 coding DNA: TGTGCCAGCAGCTCTGACAGGGGGCCCTACGAGCAGTACTTC.

The chain employs TRBV15 and TRBJ1-2; 9 nucleotides line up with TRBD1. Germline V gives CDR1 LNHNV, CDR2 YYDKDF (reference sequence). This CDR3 is built from 13 residues. The junction had 3 bases not matched to a gene; V was cut back by 5 bases and J by 5 bases. The CDR3 region is CATSGQGYYGYTF. CDR3 nucleotides: TGTGCCACCAGCGGACAGGGGTATTATGGCTACACCTTC.

This rearrangement joins TRBV12-3 or TRBV12-4 to TRBJ2-3; 11 bases are a match to TRBD1. V shed 5 bases and J 15 bases; nucleotides not matched to a gene: 4. This CDR3 is 11 amino acids long. CDR3 coding DNA: TGTGCCAGCAGTCAAGGACAGGGGGCTTATTTT. The encoded protein is CASSQGQGAYF.

V is TRBV20-1 and J is TRBJ1-4; D unresolved. Germline V gene lookup returns CDR1 DFQATT and CDR2 SNEGSKA (reference sequence). Trimming shortened V by 3 bases and J by 6 bases, and 8 bases separated the two germline ends. CDR3 length: 12 amino acids. The CDR3 sequence: CSASLVDEKLFF. The CDR3 DNA follows: TGCAGTGCTAGTCTCGTTGATGAAAAACTGTTTTTT.

The chain combines TRBV19 with TRBJ1-1; 9 positions match TRBD1. Losses at the gene ends were 5 bases for V and 5 bases for J; bases not matched to a gene: 12. The germline V gene has CDR1 LNHDA and CDR2 SQIVND (reference sequence). This CDR3 contains 16 residues. Written as DNA, the CDR3 is TGTGCCAGTAGTCTCTCACCCGGACAGGGGTCGACTGAAGCTTTCTTT. Protein sequence: CASSLSPGQGSTEAFF.

CDR3 nucleotide sequence: TGCGCCAGCAGCACGCTACAGGGGGACACCGGGGAGCTGTTTTTT. It specifies CASSTLQGDTGELFF. V gene TRBV5-1 combines with J gene TRBJ2-2; 8 bases match TRBD1. This CDR3 contains 15 residues. V shed 4 bases, J shed 3 bases, and the junction held 5 bases outside the gene matches. From germline, CDR1 is SGHRS and CDR2 YFSETQ. Variable domain in full (rest from reference TRBV5-1 and TRBJ2-2): KAGVTQTPRYLIKTRGQQVTLSCSPISGHRSVSWYQQTPGQGLQFLFEYFSETQRNKGNFPGRFSGRQFSNSRSEMNVSTLELGDSALYLCASSTLQGDTGELFFGEGSRLTVL.

Only a few counts were recorded for this clone. The J gene is TRBJ1-2, the V gene TRBV5-4; D is uncertain. The V gene's germline CDR1 is SGHNT and CDR2 YYREEE (reference sequence). V lost 3 bases, J lost 2 bases, and 14 bases lay in between. CDR3 length equals 15 residues. The CDR3 here is CASSSREEGNYGYTF. CDR3 coding DNA: TGTGCCAGCAGCTCGAGGGAGGAGGGAAACTATGGCTACACCTTC.

The CDR3 DNA is TGTGCCAGCAGACTCGCCGGGACAGGGCGCACCGGGGAGCTGTTTTTT. Protein sequence: CASRLAGTGRTGELFF. The rearrangement joins TRBV11-2 to TRBJ2-2, with 9 bases that match TRBD1. J lost 4 bases, V lost 6 bases, and 9 bases had no gene match. CDR1 SGHAT and CDR2 FQNNGV come from the germline V gene. The CDR3 is 16 residues long. Drawing the rest from reference TRBV11-2 and TRBJ2-2, the complete variable domain is EAGVAQSPRYKIIEKRQSVAFWCNPISGHATLYWYQQILGQGPKLLIQFQNNGVVDDSQLPKDRFSAERLKGVDSTLKIQPAKLEDSAVYLCASRLAGTGRTGELFFGEGSRLTVL.

The sample holds a few counts of this clone. This chain joins TRBV3-1 (or the pseudogene TRBV3-2) and TRBJ2-3; 12 nucleotides align to TRBD2. From germline, CDR1 is LGHDT and CDR2 YNNKEL (reference sequence). V was clipped by 4 bases and J by 7 bases; unmatched bases: 9. This CDR3 has 16 amino acids. In DNA, the CDR3 is TGTGCCAGCAGCCTCTCCATACTAGCGGGAGGAAATACGCAGTATTTT. It codes for CASSLSILAGGNTQYF.

The rearrangement joins TRBV24-1 to TRBJ2-1; weak D call: TRBD2 (5 bases). V shed 3 bases and J shed 7 bases, with 15 bases lying between them. This CDR3 region has 15 residues. Germline CDR1 and CDR2: KGHDR and SFDVKD. CDR3 in DNA: TGTGCCACCAGTGATAGGGTAGAGAGGGTTAATGAGCAGTTCTTC. This codes for CATSDRVERVNEQFF.

This chain uses TRBV4-1 with TRBJ2-7; TRBD2 matches at 7 bases. The CDR3 sequence is 15 residues long. CDR1 is MGHRA and CDR2 is YSYEKL in the germline V gene. Trimming took 3 bases from V and 3 from J; bases not matched to a gene: 8. CDR3 region: CASSHWLAEFYEQYF. CDR3 sequence (DNA): TGCGCCAGCAGCCATTGGCTAGCGGAGTTCTACGAGCAGTACTTC.

The V call is TRBV11-2, the J call TRBJ2-2; D remains unclear. The CDR3 is 16 amino acids. The germline V gene has CDR1 SGHAT and CDR2 FQNNGV. Trimming pared 6 bases from V and 2 bases from J, leaving 16 bases between. CDR3 sequence (DNA): TGTGCCAGCAGAGACACCCGTTCGAGAAACACCGGGGAGCTGTTTTTT. Protein: CASRDTRSRNTGELFF.